The 5 T cell receptor beta chains listed next were all sequenced from one sample in a study of human T cells and chemical hapten exposure. TCRdb independently ran MiXCR on the RACE reads; one entry per CDR3 protein. Here the sample spans approximately 350,000 distinct CDR3 sequences, approximately 6.9% being singletons. Stated time point: patch test 1, 2 weeks after DPC sensitization. Treatment reported: therapeutic diphenylcyclopropenone sensitization with weekly scalp DPC. Source: whole blood, taken in connection with sensitization to the hapten diphenylcyclopropenone (DPC). The receptors originated from a woman between 18 and 30 years old with alopecia areata. Some clones in this sample may be carry-over from other donors' samples.

The sample holds many counts of this clonotype. The chain carries TRBV7-2 and TRBJ2-7; 8 bases map to TRBD1. With V trimmed by 0 bases and J by 4 bases, 5 bases remained unmatched. Germline lookup yields CDR1 SGHTA and CDR2 FQGNSA. This CDR3 has 15 residues. This CDR3 reads CASSLAPGQAYEQYF. As DNA, the CDR3 is TGTGCCAGCAGCTTAGCTCCGGGACAGGCGTACGAGCAGTACTTC.

In its sample, this clonotype was seen a few times. V and J are TRBV6-6 and TRBJ1-1; 8 bases match TRBD1. The V segment lost 6 bases and the J segment 2 bases; nucleotides outside the gene matches: 8. In germline, CDR1 is MNHNY, CDR2 SVGAGI (reference sequence). The CDR3 length is 15 residues. The DNA for the CDR3 is TGTGCCAGCAGCTACCCTGACAGGGGCAACACTGAAGCTTTCTTT. Amino acids: CASSYPDRGNTEAFF.

This clonotype was counted between two and nine times. The V and J genes are TRBV6-4 and TRBJ1-5, with D unclear. The CDR3 loop spans 12 amino acids. The germline gives CDR1 MRHNA, CDR2 SNTAGT. Trimming shortened V by 2 bases and J by 6 bases, and 5 bases separated the two germline ends. The CDR3 coding sequence is TGTGCCAGCAGTGACACCGGTCAGCCCCAGCATTTT. Amino acid sequence: CASSDTGQPQHF.

This clonotype was recorded many times. V and J are TRBV25-1 and TRBJ2-7; D is uncertain. Germline V gene lookup returns CDR1 MGHDK and CDR2 SYGVNS. The CDR3 is made up of 14 amino acids. Trimming shortened V by 1 base and J by 0 bases, and 7 bases separated the two germline ends. CDR3 sequence reads: CASSEFGSSYEQYF. CDR3 sequence (DNA): TGTGCCAGCAGTGAATTTGGCAGCTCCTACGAGCAGTACTTC.

The chain recombines TRBV5-6 with TRBJ2-3; tentatively, D is TRBD2 (5 bases). Germline V lookup: CDR1 SGHDT, CDR2 YYEEEE. This CDR3 has 11 residues. This CDR3 reads CGSGNADTQYF. The CDR3 nucleotides are TGTGGGTCGGGGAACGCAGATACGCAGTATTTT.